This passage covers 31 T cell receptor beta chains from one sample sequenced in a study of radiation and T cells in renal cell carcinoma. As to time point: blood 2 weeks post-SBRT. Treatment: 15 Gy SBRT to primary tumor, nephrectomy 4 weeks later. Sequencing was performed with immunoSEQ multiplex PCR; in TCRdb, only in-frame clones are kept and a portion is missing. The sample carries 150,000 or so clones, 87% recorded once. Sample: blood, taken from a patient whose treatment included radiotherapy and nephrectomy. These receptors were collected from a woman aged 45 to 65 with renal cell carcinoma.

V and J are TRBV7-9 and TRBJ2-7, with 9 bases identical to TRBD1. The ends lost 7 bases at V and 7 bases at J; junction bases unmatched: 8. CDR3 length: 13 amino acids. Germline V CDR1 and CDR2: SEHNR, FQNEAQ (reference sequence). The CDR3 sequence is CASTLGQGGEQYF. As DNA, the CDR3 is TGTGCCAGCACCTTGGGACAGGGCGGTGAGCAGTACTTC.

The J gene is TRBJ2-1, the V gene TRBV5-4, with 9 nucleotides matching TRBD2. V shed 1 base and J 0 bases; nucleotides not matched to a gene: 8. Germline values: CDR1 SGHNT, CDR2 YYREEE (reference sequence). This CDR3 has 18 amino acids. As DNA, the CDR3 is TGTGCCAGCAGCTTGTTTCCTAGCGGGGTAAGCTCCTACAATGAGCAGTTCTTC. It translates to CASSLFPSGVSSYNEQFF.

The chain carries TRBV7-2 and TRBJ2-7; D tentatively reads TRBD1 or TRBD2 (5 bases each). The V gene lost 3 bases and the J gene lost 3 bases, with 9 bases spanning the gap. CDR3 length: 13 amino acids. The germline V gene encodes CDR1 SGHTA and CDR2 FQGNSA. CDR3 in DNA: TGTGCCAGCAGCTTTGTGAGGGGCTACGAGCAGTACTTC. Its protein is CASSFVRGYEQYF.

This chain connects TRBV13 to TRBJ2-7; maybe TRBD1 (5 bases). The V gene lost 1 base and the J gene lost 5 bases, with 12 bases spanning the gap. There are 14 residues in the CDR3. Germline values: CDR1 PRHDT, CDR2 FYEKMQ (reference sequence). As DNA, the CDR3 is TGTGCCAGCAGCTTAGATGGCAGGGTCGACGAGCAGTACTTC. Amino acid sequence: CASSLDGRVDEQYF.

The chain recombines TRBV7-6 with TRBJ2-4, with 7 bases lining up with TRBD2. Germline values: CDR1 SGHVS, CDR2 FNYEAQ. The junction had 6 bases not matched to a gene; V was cut back by 4 bases and J by 0 bases. This CDR3 has 16 amino acids. CDR3 amino acids: CASSSPSGLAKNIQYF. The DNA for the CDR3 is TGTGCCAGCAGCTCTCCTAGCGGACTAGCCAAAAACATTCAGTACTTC.

V gene TRBV9 combines with J gene TRBJ2-1; weak D call: TRBD2 (7 bases). Germline CDR1 reads SGDLS; CDR2 reads YYNGEE. This CDR3 comprises 16 residues. The V gene lost 2 bases and the J gene lost 3 bases, with 15 bases spanning the gap. CDR3 residues: CASSVDGRGGYNEQFF. Written as DNA, the CDR3 is TGTGCCAGCAGCGTGGACGGTAGGGGGGGCTACAATGAGCAGTTCTTC.

This chain links TRBV11-3 with TRBJ2-3; no definite D call. Germline CDR1 and CDR2: SGHNT and YENEEA. V was clipped by 4 bases and J by 5 bases, with 10 bases between them. The length of the CDR3 is 13 residues. For the CDR3, the DNA is TGTGCCAGCAGCTCCACCCTGGGAGATACGCAGTATTTT. This gives the protein CASSSTLGDTQYF.

This rearrangement joins TRBV19 to TRBJ2-5, with D possibly matching TRBD2 (7 bases). Germline CDR1 and CDR2: LNHDA and SQIVND (reference sequence). With 6 bases removed from V and 5 bases from J, the gap between germline ends came to 19 bases. The CDR3 is 15 amino acids. The CDR3 spells CASSSNSGGRETQYF. The CDR3 DNA is TGTGCCAGTAGCTCTAACTCGGGGGGCCGGGAGACCCAGTACTTC.

This rearrangement joins TRBV5-1 to TRBJ1-4; 7 bases align to TRBD1. The germline V gene encodes CDR1 SGHRS and CDR2 YFSETQ. The CDR3 consists of 12 residues. The junction had 8 bases not matched to a gene; V was cut back by 4 bases and J by 14 bases. DNA of the CDR3: TGCGCCAGCAGCGGGACAGCGTTCCGTCTGTTTTTT. This encodes CASSGTAFRLFF.

This clone was seen only a few times. The rearrangement links TRBV6-1 to TRBJ1-1; D gene uncertain. Trimming removed 4 bases from V and 0 bases from J, with 9 bases in between. CDR3 length: 14 amino acids. CDR1 and CDR2 from the germline V gene are MNHNS and SASEGT. The chain's CDR3 is CASSVIELNTEAFF. Here the CDR3 DNA reads TGTGCCAGCAGTGTTATAGAATTGAACACTGAAGCTTTCTTT.

V gene TRBV18 combines with J gene TRBJ2-7; 7 nucleotides agree with TRBD1. Germline lookup yields CDR1 KGHSH and CDR2 LQKENI. V shed 1 base and J 2 bases; nucleotides not matched to a gene: 2. The length of the CDR3 is 14 residues. The CDR3, as DNA: TGTGCCAGCTCACCACAGGGACAGACCTACGAGCAGTACTTC. Protein sequence: CASSPQGQTYEQYF.

The chain has TRBV30 and TRBJ2-3; 9 nucleotides line up with TRBD2. This CDR3 contains 16 residues. The germline CDR1 and CDR2 sequences are GTSNPN and SVGIG (reference sequence). V trimming: 2 bases; J trimming: 6 bases; junction bases outside the gene matches: 12. In nucleotides, the CDR3 is TGTGCCTGGAGTAGTGGGAGGCGGGGGGGATTTGATACGCAGTATTTT. It yields the protein CAWSSGRRGGFDTQYF.

This sequence joins TRBV2 and TRBJ2-1, with no clear D. Trimming shortened V by 3 bases and J by 9 bases, and 15 bases separated the two germline ends. The CDR3 is made up of 14 amino acids. CDR1 is SNHLY, CDR2 FYNNEI, per germline. In DNA form, the CDR3 reads TGTGCCAGCAGTGAGGTGTCTGTGTTAGGTGAGCAGTTCTTC. As protein: CASSEVSVLGEQFF.

CDR3 sequence: CASSQPGLSGANVLTF. DNA of the CDR3: TGCGCCAGCAGCCAACCAGGCCTCTCTGGGGCCAACGTCCTGACTTTC. The chain combines TRBV4-1 with TRBJ2-6; D uncertain. Trimming took 2 bases from V and 0 from J, leaving 8 bases between them. Germline CDR1 reads MGHRA; CDR2 reads YSYEKL. The CDR3 loop spans 16 amino acids.

V is TRBV19 and J is TRBJ1-1; D unresolved. Germline lookup yields CDR1 LNHDA and CDR2 SQIVND (reference sequence). The CDR3 covers 13 residues. V was trimmed by 5 bases and J by 1 base, leaving 8 bases between them. CDR3 sequence (DNA): TGTGCCAGTAGTTTAACAGAGAACACTGAAGCTTTCTTT. Translated: CASSLTENTEAFF.

V usage is TRBV7-2 and J usage is TRBJ2-1; D gene uncertain. Germline CDR1 SGHTA, CDR2 FQGNSA. Between the trimmed V and J ends, which lost 2 bases and 9 bases, there was a span of 8 bases. The length of the CDR3 is 12 residues. CDR3 sequence: CASSLLGIEQFF. DNA for the CDR3: TGTGCCAGCAGCTTATTAGGCATTGAGCAGTTCTTC.

The rearrangement uses TRBV7-9 and TRBJ1-5, with 9 bases fitting TRBD1. Losses at the gene ends were 5 bases for V and 7 bases for J; bases not matched to a gene: 9. This CDR3 comprises 15 residues. Germline V gene data show CDR1 as SEHNR and CDR2 as FQNEAQ (reference sequence). CDR3 in DNA: TGTGCCAGCAGCCTATCGGGACAGGGAAGCCAGCCCCAGCATTTT. It codes for CASSLSGQGSQPQHF. The variable domain in full, with the rest retrieved from reference TRBV7-9 and TRBJ1-5, is DTGVSQNPRHKITKRGQNVTFRCDPISEHNRLYWYRQTLGQGPEFLTYFQNEAQLEKSRLLSDRFSAERPKGSFSTLEIQRTEQGDSAMYLCASSLSGQGSQPQHFGDGTRLSIL.

This clone was picked up a small number of times. The chain combines TRBV10-3 with TRBJ1-3; D gene unclear. Trimming took 6 bases from V and 0 from J, leaving 6 bases between them. Germline-derived CDR1 and CDR2 are ENHRY and SYGVKD. This CDR3 contains 13 residues. CDR3 nucleotides: TGTGCCATCAGGGAGAGCTCTGGAAACACCATATATTTT. Its translation is CAIRESSGNTIYF.

The chain has TRBV9 and TRBJ2-5; 7 positions match TRBD1. The CDR3 contains 15 residues. Germline-derived CDR1 and CDR2 are SGDLS and YYNGEE. The J segment lost 3 bases and the V segment lost 3 bases, leaving 8 bases of the junction unmatched. CDR3 DNA sequence: TGTGCCAGCAGCGGACGACAGGGCAAGGAAGAGACCCAGTACTTC. As protein: CASSGRQGKEETQYF. The whole variable domain, remainder taken from reference TRBV9 and TRBJ2-5, is DSGVTQTPKHLITATGQRVTLRCSPRSGDLSVYWYQQSLDQGLQFLIQYYNGEERAKGNILERFSAQQFPDLHSELNLSSLELGDSALYFCASSGRQGKEETQYFGPGTRLLVL.

The chain joins TRBV15 to TRBJ2-3, with D hard to call. This CDR3 comprises 15 residues. The V gene's germline CDR1 is LNHNV and CDR2 YYDKDF (reference sequence). V was shortened by 0 bases and J by 6 bases, with 13 bases between the two germline ends. The CDR3 region is CATSREGGRWDTQYF. CDR3 sequence (DNA): TGTGCCACCAGCAGAGAGGGTGGTCGGTGGGATACGCAGTATTTT.

This rearrangement joins TRBV9 to TRBJ2-1; D is ambiguous. CDR3 length: 14 amino acids. Trimming took 4 bases from V and 1 from J, leaving 9 bases between them. Germline V gene lookup returns CDR1 SGDLS and CDR2 YYNGEE. The CDR3 DNA follows: TGTGCCAGCAGCTTTGGACCTTCCTACAATGAGCAGTTCTTC. It yields the protein CASSFGPSYNEQFF. The full variable domain, rest sourced from reference TRBV9 and TRBJ2-1, is DSGVTQTPKHLITATGQRVTLRCSPRSGDLSVYWYQQSLDQGLQFLIQYYNGEERAKGNILERFSAQQFPDLHSELNLSSLELGDSALYFCASSFGPSYNEQFFGPGTRLTVL.

The J gene is TRBJ2-4, the V gene TRBV7-9, with D possibly matching TRBD2 (7 bases). The CDR3 is made up of 19 amino acids. Germline-derived CDR1 and CDR2 are SEHNR and FQNEAQ (reference sequence). V was cut by 5 bases and J by 0 bases, with 23 bases left in between. CDR3 in DNA: TGTGCCAGCAGCCCGAGGGGAGAGGGGGGGCTACTAGCCAAAAACATTCAGTACTTC. This gives the protein CASSPRGEGGLLAKNIQYF. The full variable domain, with the rest looked up from reference TRBV7-9 and TRBJ2-4, is DTGVSQNPRHKITKRGQNVTFRCDPISEHNRLYWYRQTLGQGPEFLTYFQNEAQLEKSRLLSDRFSAERPKGSFSTLEIQRTEQGDSAMYLCASSPRGEGGLLAKNIQYFGAGTRLSVL.

This clone was detected a few times. The rearrangement links TRBV7-2 to TRBJ2-2; no definite D call. Per the germline V gene, CDR1 is SGHTA and CDR2 is FQGNSA. This CDR3 has 12 amino acids. V dropped 4 bases and J dropped 4 bases, with 4 bases sitting between them. The chain's CDR3 is CASSWSTGELFF. The CDR3 coding sequence is TGTGCCAGCAGCTGGAGCACCGGGGAGCTGTTTTTT.

This chain connects TRBV9 to TRBJ2-2, with 10 bases identical to TRBD2. Trimming took 4 bases from V and 6 from J; bases not matched to a gene: 9. CDR1 is SGDLS and CDR2 is YYNGEE in the germline V gene. The CDR3 is 16 amino acids. The CDR3 sequence: CASSFPSGGAAGELFF. DNA of the CDR3: TGTGCCAGCAGCTTCCCGAGCGGGGGGGCCGCCGGGGAGCTGTTTTTT.

This clone was observed once. This chain joins TRBV6-1 and TRBJ1-4, with a tentative D call TRBD1 (6 bases). Trimming pared 5 bases from V and 4 bases from J, leaving 14 bases between. CDR3 length: 15 residues. Germline V gene sequence: CDR1 MNHNS, CDR2 SASEGT. The CDR3 spells CASSTPGQLNEKLFF. The CDR3 bases are TGTGCCAGCAGTACCCCCGGACAGCTTAATGAAAAACTGTTTTTT.

This rearrangement joins TRBV29-1 to TRBJ1-1; D is unclear. The V gene lost 4 bases and the J gene lost 1 base, with 4 bases spanning the gap. CDR3 length: 11 amino acids. Germline-derived CDR1 and CDR2 are SQVTM and ANQGSEA. CDR3 bases: TGCAGCGTTGTTGGGAACACTGAAGCTTTCTTT. Amino acids: CSVVGNTEAFF.

The V call is TRBV15, the J call TRBJ1-4, with D tentatively TRBD1 (5 bases). The length of the CDR3 is 15 residues. Trimming removed 1 base from V and 8 bases from J, with 14 bases in between. Germline CDR1 is LNHNV and CDR2 is YYDKDF (reference sequence). Written as DNA, the CDR3 is TGTGCCACCAGCAGAGCGAAGACAGAGGGGGAAAAACTGTTTTTT. Amino acids: CATSRAKTEGEKLFF.

DNA for the CDR3: TGTGCCTGGAGTAGGTTGGGGAGGTACACTGAAGCTTTCTTT. Protein: CAWSRLGRYTEAFF. The V and J genes are TRBV30 and TRBJ1-1; D is ambiguous. Germline V gene lookup returns CDR1 GTSNPN and CDR2 SVGIG (reference sequence). Trimming shortened V by 2 bases and J by 3 bases, and 13 bases separated the two germline ends. This CDR3 has 14 amino acids.

The chain links TRBV2 to TRBJ1-2; possible D gene TRBD1, 6 bases. This CDR3 comprises 14 residues. In germline, CDR1 is SNHLY, CDR2 FYNNEI. V shed 4 bases and J shed 2 bases, with 11 bases lying between them. CDR3 region: CASSGTARNYGYTF. Here the CDR3 DNA reads TGTGCCAGCAGTGGGACAGCGAGAAACTATGGCTACACCTTC.

The chain uses TRBV2 and TRBJ1-1; no clear D gene. The CDR3 is 15 residues long. Trimming cost V 6 bases and J 6 bases, with 20 bases left between them. The germline V gene has CDR1 SNHLY and CDR2 FYNNEI. The CDR3 loop reads CASRKPRLEDAEAFF. The DNA for the CDR3 is TGTGCCAGCAGAAAACCAAGGTTGGAAGACGCTGAAGCTTTCTTT.

The V gene is TRBV7-2, the J gene TRBJ2-3; TRBD2 matches 7 bases. Trimming removed 1 base from V and 7 bases from J; junction bases left unmatched: 11. The length of the CDR3 is 16 residues. Germline V gives CDR1 SGHTA, CDR2 FQGNSA. CDR3 sequence reads: CASSLVANLAANTQYF. The CDR3 region has the DNA TGTGCCAGCAGCTTAGTAGCCAACCTAGCGGCGAATACGCAGTATTTT. The variable domain in full, with the rest retrieved from reference TRBV7-2 and TRBJ2-3, is GAGVSQSPSNKVTEKGKDVELRCDPISGHTALYWYRQSLGQGLEFLIYFQGNSAPDKSGLPSDRFSAERTGGSVSTLTIQRTQQEDSAVYLCASSLVANLAANTQYFGPGTRLTVL.